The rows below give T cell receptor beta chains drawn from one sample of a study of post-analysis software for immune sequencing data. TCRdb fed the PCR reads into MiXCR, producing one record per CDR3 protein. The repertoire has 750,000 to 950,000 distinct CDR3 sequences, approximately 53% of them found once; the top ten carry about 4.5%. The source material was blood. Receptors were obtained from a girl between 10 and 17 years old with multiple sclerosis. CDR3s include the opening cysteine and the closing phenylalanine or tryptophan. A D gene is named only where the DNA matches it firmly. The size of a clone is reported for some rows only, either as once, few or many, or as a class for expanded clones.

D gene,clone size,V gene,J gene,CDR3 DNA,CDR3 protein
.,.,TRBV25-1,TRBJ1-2,TGTGCCAGCAGTGAAACCTGGGGGCAACGTGGCTACACCTTC,CASSETWGQRGYTF
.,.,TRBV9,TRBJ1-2,TGTGCCAGCAGCCCCACACAGGACCTGGGCTATGGCTACACCTTC,CASSPTQDLGYGYTF
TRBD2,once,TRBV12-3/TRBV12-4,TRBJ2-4,TGTGCCAGCAGTTTAATCGGGTCATGGAGGCGGGAGCAGTACTTC,CASSLIGSWRREQYF
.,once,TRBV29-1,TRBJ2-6,TGCAGCGTGGTGACAGCCTCTGGGGCCAACGTCCTGACTTTC,CSVVTASGANVLTF
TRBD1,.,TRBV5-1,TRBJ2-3,TGCGCCAGCAGCCATCGTGCAGGGGGCGGCACAGATACGCAGTATTTT,CASSHRAGGGTDTQYF
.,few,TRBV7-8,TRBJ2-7,TGTGCCAGCAGCCCGGGGTTCCACGAGCGGTACTTC,CASSPGFHERYF
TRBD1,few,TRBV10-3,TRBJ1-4,TGTGCCATCAGTGGGGACAGGGGCCAGGAAAAACTGTTTTTT,CAISGDRGQEKLFF
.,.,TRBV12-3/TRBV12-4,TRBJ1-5,TGTGCCAGCAGTTTTAAGGATTCTCAGCCCCAGCATTTT,CASSFKDSQPQHF
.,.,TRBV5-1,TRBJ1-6,TGCGCCAGCAGTTCAGGGATTTCGGGGTCACCCCTCCACTTT,CASSSGISGSPLHF
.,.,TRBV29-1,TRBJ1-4,TGCAGCGCCATAGACAGAAGTAATGAAAAACTGTTTTTT,CSAIDRSNEKLFF
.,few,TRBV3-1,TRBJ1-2,TGTGCCAGCAGCCAAGATGTAACGGGGACGGAGGCGTATGGCTACACCTTC,CASSQDVTGTEAYGYTF
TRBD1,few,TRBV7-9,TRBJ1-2,TGTGCCAGCAGCTACGCTCCGGACAGGAACTATGGCTACACCTTC,CASSYAPDRNYGYTF
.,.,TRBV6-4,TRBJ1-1,TGTGCCAGCAGTGACAGGGCAGAGACTGAAGCTTTCTTT,CASSDRAETEAFF
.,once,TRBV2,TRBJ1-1,TGTGCCAGCAGTCTTTTGCACACTGAAGCTTTCTTT,CASSLLHTEAFF
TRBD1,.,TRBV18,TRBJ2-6,TGTGCCAGCTCAACCGACAGGGTTCAAAGCTCTGGGGCCAACGTCCTGACTTTC,CASSTDRVQSSGANVLTF
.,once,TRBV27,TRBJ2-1,TGTGCCAGCAGTTTGTGGGGCTTTTCCTACAATGAGCAGTTCTTC,CASSLWGFSYNEQFF
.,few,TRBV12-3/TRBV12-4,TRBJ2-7,TGTGCCAGCAGTTTTTGGGGAGGGGGCTCCTACGAGCAGTACTTC,CASSFWGGGSYEQYF
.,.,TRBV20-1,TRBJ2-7,TGCAGTGCTGGATATAGCGGTGGGTACGAGCAGTACTTC,CSAGYSGGYEQYF
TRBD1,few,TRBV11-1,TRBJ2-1,TGTGCCAGCAGCTTAGCAACCCGACAGGGCGATGAGCAGTTCTTC,CASSLATRQGDEQFF
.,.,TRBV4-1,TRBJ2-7,TGCGCCAGCAGCCAAGAACCCGAGGACGAGCAGTACTTC,CASSQEPEDEQYF
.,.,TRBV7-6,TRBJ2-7,TGTGCCAGCAGCAGGGGCTCCGGAGATAGCTACGAGCAGTACTTC,CASSRGSGDSYEQYF
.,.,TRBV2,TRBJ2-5,TGTGCCAGCAGCGCGGAGCAGTACTTC,CASSAEQYF
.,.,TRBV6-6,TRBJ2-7,TGTGCCAGCAGCCTACCCAGAGCCTCCTACGAGCAGTACTTC,CASSLPRASYEQYF
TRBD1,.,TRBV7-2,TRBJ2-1,TGTGCCAGCAGCTTAGCGAGGTGGGGACAGGGTGGTCATGAGCAGTTCTTC,CASSLARWGQGGHEQFF
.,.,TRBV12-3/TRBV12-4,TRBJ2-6,TGTGCCAGCAGTCCTTGGCCGCAGGCCCAAGGGGGGGCCAACGTCCTGACTTTC,CASSPWPQAQGGANVLTF
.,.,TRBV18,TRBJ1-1,TGTGCCAGCTCATCCGGACAGACGGGCACTGAAGCTTTCTTT,CASSSGQTGTEAFF
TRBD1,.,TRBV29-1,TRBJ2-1,TGCAGCGTCGGACCGGGACAGGGGACTAAGTCCTACAATGAGCAGTTCTTC,CSVGPGQGTKSYNEQFF
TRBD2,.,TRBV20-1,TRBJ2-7,TGCAGTGCTAGGAAGCAGCGGGGAGCCTACGAGCAGTACTTC,CSARKQRGAYEQYF
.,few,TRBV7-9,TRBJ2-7,TGTGCCAGCAGTCATGGACAAGTAAATTACGAGCAGTACTTC,CASSHGQVNYEQYF
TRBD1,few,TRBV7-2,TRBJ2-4,TGTGCCAGCAGCCCGGGGACAGGGCTAGCCAAAAACATTCAGTACTTC,CASSPGTGLAKNIQYF
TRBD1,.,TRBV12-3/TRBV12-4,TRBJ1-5,TGTGCCAGCGGGCGACAGGGCGGTCAGCCCCAGCATTTT,CASGRQGGQPQHF
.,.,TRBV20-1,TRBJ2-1,TGCAGTGCCAACCGGTATAGGGGGACCTACAATGAGCAGTTCTTC,CSANRYRGTYNEQFF
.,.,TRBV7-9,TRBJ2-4,TGTGCCAGCAGCTTAAGGATACCGGGCATTCAGTACTTC,CASSLRIPGIQYF
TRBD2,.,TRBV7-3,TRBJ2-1,TGTGCCAGCAGCGGTCTAGCGGGTAACAATGAGCAGTTCTTC,CASSGLAGNNEQFF
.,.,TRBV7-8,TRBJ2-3,TGTGCCAGCAGCTTAGTGGTTCAGGGTCGAGATACGCAGTATTTT,CASSLVVQGRDTQYF
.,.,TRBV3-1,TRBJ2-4,TGTGCCAGCAGCCAGCCGGGACTGGCATACAATGAGCAGTACTTC,CASSQPGLAYNEQYF